Listed below are T cell receptor beta chains from one sample, sequenced in a study of T-cell memory formation after mild COVID-19. In TCRdb, the 5' RACE reads were re-called with MiXCR into one record per CDR3 protein. The data show roughly 400,000 distinct CDR3 sequences, 16% seen once. The sequenced sample consisted of PBMCs or a T cell subset sorted from them (not recorded which). Every receptor here comes from a man aged 18 to 35 who had mild COVID-19 (a few samples of this study predate the infection). Cell type and time point are not known. CDR3s include the opening cysteine and the closing phenylalanine or tryptophan. The D gene is left open where the match is weak. Rows may omit the clone size; those that give it use once, few, many or a size class.

v_gene	d_gene	abundance	j_gene	CDR3aa	CDR3nt
TRBV9	.	few	TRBJ1-2	CASSVEVAGGGYTF	TGTGCCAGCAGCGTAGAGGTTGCGGGGGGTGGCTACACCTTC
TRBV6-6	TRBD1	many	TRBJ1-6	CASRRTGQISPLHF	TGTGCCAGCAGGCGGACAGGACAGATCTCACCCCTCCACTTT
TRBV28	.	few	TRBJ2-3	CASTRYADTQYF	TGTGCCAGTACTAGGTACGCAGATACGCAGTATTTT
TRBV5-5	.	.	TRBJ1-2	CASSLARTASYYGYTF	TGTGCCAGCAGCTTGGCTAGGACCGCTAGTTACTATGGCTACACCTTC
TRBV20-1	.	many	TRBJ1-1	CSASLSGMNTEAFF	TGCAGTGCTAGTCTATCAGGGATGAACACTGAAGCTTTCTTT
TRBV13	.	few	TRBJ1-1	CASRHTEAFF	TGTGCCAGCCGGCACACTGAAGCTTTCTTT
TRBV12-3/TRBV12-4	TRBD1	few	TRBJ2-1	CATRQGRLGEQFF	TGTGCCACCCGACAGGGACGTCTGGGTGAGCAGTTCTTC
TRBV6-2/TRBV6-3	.	once	TRBJ1-2	CASRHTTYGYTF	TGTGCCAGCAGACACACAACCTATGGCTACACCTTC
TRBV7-8	.	.	TRBJ2-2	CASSLGFGLFAGELFF	TGTGCCAGCAGCTTAGGGTTTGGGTTGTTCGCCGGGGAGCTGTTTTTT
TRBV28	.	.	TRBJ1-5	CASSLFHQPQHF	TGTGCCAGCAGTTTATTTCATCAGCCCCAGCATTTT
TRBV12-3/TRBV12-4	.	.	TRBJ1-3	CASSPYSGNTIYF	TGTGCCAGCAGTCCCTACTCTGGAAACACCATATATTTT
TRBV20-1	TRBD1	few	TRBJ1-1	CSATAGGATEAFF	TGCAGTGCTACTGCAGGGGGCGCGACTGAAGCTTTCTTT
TRBV5-6	.	many	TRBJ1-2	CASSPGDYGYTF	TGTGCCAGCAGCCCAGGGGACTATGGCTACACCTTC
TRBV27	TRBD2	many	TRBJ2-3	CASTGGGRGTDTQYF	TGTGCCAGCACCGGGGGGGGCCGGGGGACAGATACGCAGTATTTT
TRBV5-1	.	.	TRBJ2-3	CASSFWLPSTDTQYF	TGCGCCAGCAGCTTCTGGCTTCCTAGCACAGATACGCAGTATTTT
TRBV7-2	.	few	TRBJ1-1	CASSRRDTYVEAFF	TGTGCCAGCAGTCGCCGGGACACGTACGTTGAAGCTTTCTTT
TRBV7-2	.	few	TRBJ1-5	CASSSTQGSNQPQHF	TGTGCCAGCAGTTCCACACAGGGTAGCAATCAGCCCCAGCATTTT
TRBV6-5	.	.	TRBJ2-7	CASSPAVTYEQYF	TGTGCCAGCAGCCCCGCGGTCACCTACGAGCAGTACTTC
TRBV7-2	TRBD2	few	TRBJ2-1	CASSLERGGPNEQFF	TGTGCCAGCAGCTTAGAGCGGGGGGGCCCCAATGAGCAGTTCTTC
TRBV11-2	TRBD2	.	TRBJ2-4	CASRLTGPGGDIQYF	TGTGCCAGCAGACTTACGGGCCCGGGAGGAGACATTCAGTACTTC
TRBV6-5	.	.	TRBJ2-7	CASSYRAIHYEQYF	TGTGCCAGCAGTTACAGGGCCATTCACTACGAGCAGTACTTC
TRBV7-2	TRBD1	few	TRBJ2-5	CASSVQGGGEETQYF	TGTGCCAGCAGCGTACAGGGGGGCGGGGAGGAGACCCAGTACTTC